Following are 12 T cell receptor beta chains from one sample sequenced in a study of identifying expanded T cells in peripheral blood. Sequenced by immunoSEQ multiplex PCR; TCRdb stores in-frame clones only, minus some. The data show over 80,000 clones, about 90% seen once. Source material: blood. These receptors were obtained from a person between 18 and 75 years old in good health.

The chain recombines TRBV5-1 with TRBJ1-1; 10 bases are a match to TRBD1. Germline CDR1 and CDR2: SGHRS and YFSETQ. The CDR3 sequence is 18 residues long. Trimming at V came to 3 bases and at J to 5 bases, leaving 16 bases not matched to a gene. In nucleotides, the CDR3 is TGCGCCAGCAGCTGGCAACCGACAGGGGGCTACCGGGCTACTGAAGCTTTCTTT. Translation gives CASSWQPTGGYRATEAFF. The full variable domain, its missing parts supplied by reference TRBV5-1 and TRBJ1-1, is KAGVTQTPRYLIKTRGQQVTLSCSPISGHRSVSWYQQTPGQGLQFLFEYFSETQRNKGNFPGRFSGRQFSNSRSEMNVSTLELGDSALYLCASSWQPTGGYRATEAFFGQGTRLTVV.

This rearrangement joins TRBV9 to TRBJ1-2; no firm D call. Germline assignment: CDR1 SGDLS and CDR2 YYNGEE. The CDR3 has 13 residues. V lost 4 bases to trimming and J lost 4 bases, with 11 bases between them. This CDR3 reads CASSLTTAYGYTF. The CDR3 DNA is TGTGCCAGCAGCCTTACGACTGCCTATGGCTACACCTTC.

This clone is a singleton in its sample. The chain joins TRBV5-6 to TRBJ1-2; D perhaps matches TRBD1 (5 bases). Trimming removed 4 bases from V and 4 bases from J, with 17 bases in between. Per germline, CDR1 SGHDT and CDR2 YYEEEE. The CDR3 totals 15 residues. The CDR3 reads CASSTVGAGSYGYTF. The DNA of the CDR3 is TGTGCCAGCAGCACAGTAGGGGCAGGGAGCTATGGCTACACCTTC.

The chain has TRBV10-3 and TRBJ2-1; D remains unclear. The CDR3 has 11 residues. The germline V and J ends were trimmed by 10 bases and 7 bases, with 11 bases remaining between them. In germline, CDR1 is ENHRY, CDR2 SYGVKD. For the CDR3, the DNA is TGTGCCACCGCCTGGGCAAATGAGCAGTTCTTC. It specifies CATAWANEQFF.

Notes on this clone: Within the sample, other DNA sequences also encode this same CDR3. CDR3 protein: CASSWGDSMNTEAFF. The CDR3 bases are TGCGCCAGCAGCTGGGGGGACTCTATGAACACTGAAGCTTTCTTT. V gene TRBV5-1 combines with J gene TRBJ1-1; D might be TRBD1 (5 bases). Germline-derived CDR1 and CDR2 are SGHRS and YFSETQ. The CDR3 covers 15 residues. V lost 3 bases and J 0 bases, leaving 12 bases between the germline ends.

V and J are TRBV5-4 and TRBJ1-6, with a weak D call TRBD1 (6 bases). This CDR3 contains 14 residues. Germline CDR1 and CDR2: SGHNT and YYREEE (reference sequence). V lost 7 bases to trimming and J lost 7 bases, with 15 bases between them. This CDR3 is CASRPGAPNSPLHF. In nucleotides, the CDR3 is TGTGCCAGCCGACCAGGGGCTCCGAATTCACCCCTCCACTTT.

The chain recombines TRBV18 with TRBJ2-3; D may match TRBD1 or TRBD2 (6 bases each). The length of the CDR3 is 15 residues. V lost 2 bases and J lost 3, with 12 bases in between. Germline V CDR1 and CDR2: KGHSH, LQKENI. Here the CDR3 reads CASSPNSGATDTQYF. In nucleotides, the CDR3 is TGTGCCAGCTCACCAAACTCGGGGGCTACAGATACGCAGTATTTT.

This rearrangement joins TRBV6-6 to TRBJ1-2, with a tentative D call TRBD1 (6 bases). V lost 7 bases and J lost 5, with 17 bases in between. The germline V gene encodes CDR1 MNHNY and CDR2 SVGAGI (reference sequence). The CDR3 covers 14 residues. CDR3 in DNA: TGTGCCAGCACCCCCGGGGGGCAGTCGTATGGCTACACCTTC. This encodes CASTPGGQSYGYTF.

The V call is TRBV6-6, the J call TRBJ1-5, with 7 bases fitting TRBD1. The CDR3 loop spans 15 amino acids. Unmatched junction bases numbered 6, after V lost 2 bases and J lost 5 bases. CDR1 and CDR2 (germline): MNHNY, SVGAGI (reference sequence). The DNA of the CDR3 is TGTGCCAGCAGTTACGGAGGGGGCGAAGATCAGCCCCAGCATTTT. Translation: CASSYGGGEDQPQHF.

This chain uses TRBV6-5 with TRBJ1-3; the D gene is possibly TRBD1 (5 bases). The germline CDR1 and CDR2 sequences are MNHEY and SVGAGI. This CDR3 has 15 residues. Trimming pared 6 bases from V and 6 bases from J, leaving 18 bases between. CDR3 sequence reads: CASRSQGAQENTIYF. CDR3 coding DNA: TGTGCCAGCAGATCCCAAGGGGCGCAGGAAAACACCATATATTTT.

This chain joins TRBV4-3 and TRBJ1-2, with D maybe TRBD1 (5 bases). This CDR3 comprises 15 residues. The germline V gene has CDR1 LGHNA and CDR2 YSLEER. The V gene lost 1 base and the J gene lost 2 bases, with 11 bases spanning the gap. The CDR3 loop reads CASSQGRGVNYGYTF. The CDR3 DNA follows: TGCGCCAGCAGCCAAGGTCGAGGGGTGAACTATGGCTACACCTTC.

The V and J genes are TRBV30 and TRBJ2-7, with D possibly being TRBD2 (5 bases). Trimming pared 2 bases from V and 6 bases from J, leaving 14 bases between. The germline CDR1 and CDR2 sequences are GTSNPN and SVGIG (reference sequence). The CDR3 is made up of 13 amino acids. CDR3 in amino acids: CAWSRRRSGEQYF. The DNA for the CDR3 is TGTGCCTGGAGTCGGAGGCGGTCGGGCGAGCAGTACTTC.